A single sample is the source of the 22 T cell receptor beta chains below, sequenced in a study of shared clonotypes between healthy human individuals (TCRdb year 2020). Libraries were built with the immunoSEQ multiplex PCR assay. TCRdb obtained this table from immuneACCESS and retained in-frame rearrangements with V and J assigned. These tables miss some clones; where compared with another copy, unresolved V genes account for less than half of the shortfall, and the remainder is unexplained. The sample table contains about 2 million clones; only one count was recorded for just under 95% of them. The ten most abundant clones make up approximately 1.2% of the sample. CD8 naive samples consisted of CD45RO-negative cells that were positively selected for CCR7, yielding a CD45RA+CCR7+ population without TemRA cells. The material sequenced was naive CD8+ T cells sorted from blood. This specimen's cell subset or site label, per the study, means: CD45RA+CCR7+. Every receptor here comes from a man in his late teens or twenties in good health.

The chain couples TRBV13 to TRBJ2-7; D may be TRBD2 (6 bases). Deletions cut 5 bases from V and 4 bases from J, with 18 bases between. Germline V gene data show CDR1 as PRHDT and CDR2 as FYEKMQ (reference sequence). The CDR3 loop spans 15 amino acids. CDR3 region: CASSPAGPSGYEQYF. DNA of the CDR3: TGTGCCAGCAGCCCAGCGGGTCCCTCCGGATACGAGCAGTACTTC.

This clone showed up just a few times. The chain is built from TRBV5-6 and TRBJ2-3; TRBD1 might be the D (6 bases). CDR1 is SGHDT, CDR2 YYEEEE, per germline. The CDR3 covers 16 residues. V lost 5 bases, J lost 2 bases, and 18 bases lay in between. The CDR3, as DNA: TGTGCCAGCAGTCGACCGGGACACTACCTCACAGATACGCAGTATTTT. This gives the protein CASSRPGHYLTDTQYF.

V and J are TRBV19 and TRBJ2-1; D remains unclear. V lost 8 bases, J lost 3 bases, and 14 bases lay in between. Germline V lookup: CDR1 LNHDA, CDR2 SQIVND (reference sequence). The CDR3 consists of 14 residues. Here the CDR3 reads CASSPTLDYNEQFF. The CDR3 nucleotides read TGTGCCAGTTCCCCAACCTTGGACTACAATGAGCAGTTCTTC.

The chain joins TRBV4-3 to TRBJ2-3, with 10 bases that match TRBD2. The V gene's germline CDR1 is LGHNA and CDR2 YSLEER. V dropped 0 bases and J dropped 6; count of bases not matched to a gene: 9. The CDR3 totals 17 residues. The CDR3 nucleotides are TGCGCCAGCAGCCAAGATAGGAGCGGGAGGGCCGGGGATACGCAGTATTTT. Translated, it gives CASSQDRSGRAGDTQYF.

The J gene is TRBJ2-1, the V gene TRBV5-1; D could derive from TRBD1 or TRBD2 (5 bases each). V was shortened by 3 bases and J by 6 bases, with 22 bases between the two germline ends. In germline, CDR1 is SGHRS, CDR2 YFSETQ. The CDR3 totals 17 residues. The CDR3 bases are TGCGCCAGCAGCTCTGGTTGGGGAGCTCAAAGGGGCAATGAGCAGTTCTTC. This translates into CASSSGWGAQRGNEQFF.

This chain connects TRBV7-9 to TRBJ2-2; 9 nucleotides agree with TRBD2. CDR3 size: 18 residues. Germline CDR1 is SEHNR and CDR2 is FQNEAQ (reference sequence). Unmatched junction bases numbered 7, after V lost 2 bases and J lost 0 bases. The CDR3 here is CASSLNPRGGANTGELFF. CDR3 bases: TGTGCCAGCAGCTTAAATCCCCGCGGGGGGGCGAACACCGGGGAGCTGTTTTTT.

This clone occurred once. The chain joins TRBV30 to TRBJ2-1; D uncertain. Between the trimmed V and J ends, which lost 1 base and 9 bases, there was a span of 13 bases. Germline-derived CDR1 and CDR2 are GTSNPN and SVGIG (reference sequence). The CDR3 length is 13 residues. The CDR3 nucleotides are TGTGCCTGGAGTGCCAATATAGTAACTGAGCAGTTCTTC. This encodes CAWSANIVTEQFF.

Comments on this clone: Other DNA sequences from this sample encode an identical CDR3 as well. V and J are TRBV6-5 and TRBJ2-7; tentatively, D is TRBD2 (5 bases). V was clipped by 0 bases and J by 6 bases, with 9 bases between them. From germline, CDR1 is MNHEY and CDR2 SVGAGI. The CDR3 runs to 13 residues. The CDR3 coding sequence is TGTGCCAGCAGTTACTCCTTAGGAGGCGAGCAGTACTTC. Translated, it gives CASSYSLGGEQYF.

The chain couples TRBV4-3 to TRBJ2-5, with 7 positions matching TRBD1. Trimming cost V 4 bases and J 2 bases; bases outside gene matches: 1. The germline V gene encodes CDR1 LGHNA and CDR2 YSLEER. The CDR3 covers 13 residues. The CDR3 DNA follows: TGCGCCAGCAGCCTGGGACAGCAAGAGACCCAGTACTTC. Translating it yields CASSLGQQETQYF.

The gene calls are TRBV5-6 and TRBJ2-5; 12 bases match TRBD2. Germline lookup yields CDR1 SGHDT and CDR2 YYEEEE. The CDR3 length is 17 residues. Unmatched junction bases numbered 6, after V lost 0 bases and J lost 3 bases. For the CDR3, the DNA is TGTGCCAGCAGCTTGGCCTGGGCTAGCGGGGGGGAAGAGACCCAGTACTTC. This translates into CASSLAWASGGEETQYF. Looking up the rest from reference TRBV5-6 and TRBJ2-5 gives the full variable domain: DAGVTQSPTHLIKTRGQQVTLRCSPKSGHDTVSWYQQALGQGPQFIFQYYEEEERQRGNFPDRFSGHQFPNYSSELNVNALLLGDSALYLCASSLAWASGGEETQYFGPGTRLLVL.

The chain links TRBV29-1 to TRBJ2-1; the match to TRBD1 covers 8 bases. Losses at the gene ends were 4 bases for V and 7 bases for J; bases not matched to a gene: 9. CDR1 SQVTM and CDR2 ANQGSEA come from the germline V gene. This CDR3 is 14 amino acids long. CDR3 region: CSVGRAGGRNEQFF. In nucleotides, the CDR3 is TGCAGCGTTGGAAGAGCAGGGGGCAGGAATGAGCAGTTCTTC.

This chain links TRBV6-6 with TRBJ2-1, with TRBD2 identical over 9 bases. The CDR3 sequence is 12 residues long. With 11 bases clipped from V and 6 bases from J, the junction kept 5 bases outside the gene matches. CDR1 and CDR2 from the germline V gene are MNHNY and SVGAGI (reference sequence). The CDR3 here is CAAGGLVNEQFF. CDR3 DNA sequence: TGTGCCGCGGGAGGGCTAGTCAATGAGCAGTTCTTC.

CDR3 in amino acids: CASSPTQSRGSYTGYTF. In DNA, the CDR3 is TGTGCCAGCAGTCCGACCCAAAGCAGGGGGAGCTATACCGGCTACACCTTC. The chain links TRBV27 to TRBJ1-2; 7 nucleotides agree with TRBD1. Unmatched junction bases numbered 20, after V lost 5 bases and J lost 8 bases. The CDR3 is 17 amino acids. CDR1 and CDR2 from the germline V gene are MNHEY and SMNVEV (reference sequence).

In DNA, the CDR3 is TGTGCCAGCAGCTGGGACGGACAGAACACCGGGGAGCTGTTTTTT. Translated, it gives CASSWDGQNTGELFF. The rearrangement links TRBV13 to TRBJ2-2, with D perhaps being TRBD1 or TRBD2 (5 bases each). The CDR3 sequence is 15 residues long. V lost 4 bases and J 1 base, leaving 10 bases between the germline ends. Looked up from germline, CDR1 is PRHDT and CDR2 is FYEKMQ (reference sequence).

The rearrangement links TRBV15 to TRBJ2-2; 8 nucleotides match TRBD2. The V gene's germline CDR1 is LNHNV and CDR2 YYDKDF (reference sequence). The CDR3 spans 17 residues. Losses at the gene ends were 0 bases for V and 4 bases for J; bases not matched to a gene: 7. The CDR3 DNA follows: TGTGCCACCAGCAGAGATTTGGCGGGAGGACGCACCGGGGAGCTGTTTTTT. Amino acids: CATSRDLAGGRTGELFF.

V usage is TRBV5-4 and J usage is TRBJ1-2, with 7 bases fitting TRBD1. The CDR3 totals 14 residues. Germline V gene data show CDR1 as SGHNT and CDR2 as YYREEE (reference sequence). Losses at the gene ends were 1 base for V and 5 bases for J; bases not matched to a gene: 5. The CDR3 DNA sequence: TGTGCCAGCAGCTTGCCCGAGACAGGGTATGGCTACACCTTC. Translation gives CASSLPETGYGYTF.

This clone was observed a single time. V gene TRBV19 combines with J gene TRBJ2-2, with a weak D call TRBD1 (6 bases). The CDR3 has 14 residues. Trimming stripped 7 bases from V and 5 bases from J, with 14 bases between. CDR1 is LNHDA and CDR2 is SQIVND in the germline V gene (reference sequence). The CDR3 is CASMSGTLTGELFF. CDR3 coding DNA: TGTGCCAGTATGTCCGGGACACTGACCGGGGAGCTGTTTTTT.

This chain joins TRBV4-1 and TRBJ2-7; 7 nucleotides agree with TRBD2. Germline CDR1 MGHRA, CDR2 YSYEKL. The CDR3 spans 15 residues. Trimming removed 2 bases from V and 1 base from J; junction bases left unmatched: 5. In nucleotides, the CDR3 is TGCGCCAGCAGCCAAATGGCTAGCGGATCCTACGAGCAGTACTTC. It yields the protein CASSQMASGSYEQYF.

The chain joins TRBV27 to TRBJ2-7; D may be TRBD2 (5 bases). Between the trimmed V and J ends, which lost 3 bases and 3 bases, there was a span of 15 bases. CDR1 is MNHEY and CDR2 is SMNVEV in the germline V gene (reference sequence). This CDR3 contains 15 residues. The CDR3 sequence: CASSLFEGARYEQYF. The CDR3 nucleotides read TGTGCCAGCAGTTTGTTTGAGGGAGCCCGCTACGAGCAGTACTTC.

The genes are TRBV28 and TRBJ1-4; no clear D. Germline V CDR1 and CDR2: MDHEN, SYDVKM. This CDR3 is built from 15 residues. V gave up 10 bases and J gave up 0 bases, with 15 bases separating them. Written as DNA, the CDR3 is TGTGCCACCGAGCGGCCGGTTGCAACTAATGAAAAACTGTTTTTT. It translates to CATERPVATNEKLFF.

The table lists this clone with a count of one. The rearrangement joins TRBV4-3 to TRBJ1-2, with TRBD1 identical over 9 bases. V shed 0 bases and J 7 bases; nucleotides not matched to a gene: 9. This CDR3 comprises 16 residues. Germline V CDR1 and CDR2: LGHNA, YSLEER. The CDR3 region has the DNA TGCGCCAGCAGCCAAGAGGAATGGGGACAGGGACCTGGCTACACCTTC. It codes for CASSQEEWGQGPGYTF.

This CDR3 reads CASSTGTGGSYGYTF. DNA of the CDR3: TGTGCCAGCAGCACCGGGACAGGAGGCTCCTATGGCTACACCTTC. The chain employs TRBV11-2 and TRBJ1-2; 8 positions agree with TRBD1. Germline values: CDR1 SGHAT, CDR2 FQNNGV. The CDR3 runs 15 residues. Unmatched junction bases numbered 9, after V lost 5 bases and J lost 4 bases.